This TCR beta chain was captured in a study of cytomegalovirus exposure and HLA in healthy donors. This CDR3 is 13 amino acids long. Trimming removed 7 bases from V and 4 bases from J, with 13 bases in between. Germline V gene data show CDR1 as LNHDA and CDR2 as SQIVND (reference sequence). It was with 60 Vbeta and 13 Jbeta primers that the PCR ran. Here immunoSEQ multiplex PCR was the method, and the copy in TCRdb shows in-frame clones only, minus some. The table shows fewer than 150,000 clones, with approximately 78% occurring only once. The sequence came from a woman aged 40 to 50 in good health and CMV-seropositive. Sequenced material: PBMCs. The rearrangement links TRBV19 to TRBJ2-5; TRBD2 is a possible D gene (5 bases). The CDR3 nucleotides read TGTGCCAGTACGGAGGAATTAGGAGAGACCCAGTACTTC. Its protein product is CASTEELGETQYF.